The 28 T cell receptor beta chains below come from one sample, sequenced in a study of somatic mutations in cytotoxic T cells in rheumatoid arthritis. Data came from immunoSEQ multiplex PCR; TCRdb stores just in-frame clones and leaves some out. Here the sample spans 20,000 to 25,000 clones, more than 70% being singletons. Sequenced material: CD8+ T cells sorted from blood. The receptors come from a woman aged 45-60 years in good health.

CDR3 residues: CASSVVSTSGPYNEQFF. The CDR3 region has the DNA TGTGCCAGCAGCGTAGTAAGTACTTCTGGGCCCTACAATGAGCAGTTCTTC. The chain joins TRBV9 to TRBJ2-1; D unresolved. Germline V CDR1 and CDR2: SGDLS, YYNGEE. The CDR3 spans 17 residues. Deletions cut 0 bases from V and 2 bases from J, with 15 bases between.

This chain joins TRBV9 and TRBJ2-3; a possible D gene is TRBD2 (6 bases). The CDR3 runs 15 residues. V was pared by 4 bases and J by 3 bases, with 15 bases between. Looked up from germline, CDR1 is SGDLS and CDR2 is YYNGEE. The CDR3 protein is CASSPSGGVTDTQYF. The CDR3, as DNA: TGTGCCAGCAGCCCCTCGGGCGGGGTTACAGATACGCAGTATTTT.

This clone turned up a few times. The V call is TRBV9, the J call TRBJ2-1; weak D call: TRBD2 (5 bases). Trimming left V 0 bases short and J 7 bases short, with 5 bases between. There are 12 residues in the CDR3. Per the germline V gene, CDR1 is SGDLS and CDR2 is YYNGEE. CDR3 nucleotide sequence: TGTGCCAGCAGCGTAGGGGAGAATGAGCAGTTCTTC. This sequence encodes CASSVGENEQFF.

The gene calls are TRBV19 and TRBJ2-3; 12 bases align to TRBD2. This CDR3 is built from 14 residues. From germline, CDR1 is LNHDA and CDR2 SQIVND (reference sequence). The ends lost 9 bases at V and 4 bases at J; junction bases unmatched: 5. The CDR3 loop is CASRLAGESDTQYF. DNA for the CDR3: TGTGCCAGCCGACTAGCGGGGGAGTCAGATACGCAGTATTTT.

This chain uses TRBV9 with TRBJ1-1; D is ambiguous. The CDR3 consists of 13 residues. Germline V lookup: CDR1 SGDLS, CDR2 YYNGEE. V was clipped by 3 bases and J by 3 bases, with 9 bases between them. The CDR3 DNA is TGTGCCAGCAGCGCAACTATGGACACTGAAGCTTTCTTT. Protein product: CASSATMDTEAFF.

The chain links TRBV5-4 to TRBJ2-3; either TRBD1 or TRBD2 may supply D (6 bases each). The CDR3 runs 17 residues. V gave up 3 bases and J gave up 2 bases, with 19 bases separating them. Germline loops: CDR1 SGHNT, CDR2 YYREEE (reference sequence). The CDR3 DNA is TGTGCCAGCAGCTGGGGGGCTTTTTTGGGGACCACAGATACGCAGTATTTT. Protein: CASSWGAFLGTTDTQYF. The full variable domain, with the rest looked up from reference TRBV5-4 and TRBJ2-3, is ETGVTQSPTHLIKTRGQQVTLRCSSQSGHNTVSWYQQALGQGPQFIFQYYREEENGRGNFPPRFSGLQFPNYSSELNVNALELDDSALYLCASSWGAFLGTTDTQYFGPGTRLTVL.

The chain carries TRBV18 and TRBJ2-5; the D gene is possibly TRBD1 (6 bases). The V end lost 0 bases, the J end lost 11 bases, and 10 bases lay between the germline ends. The CDR3 covers 12 residues. Germline CDR1 and CDR2: KGHSH and LQKENI. For the CDR3, the DNA is TGTGCCAGCTCACCACCGATGCAGGGGCAGTACTTC. Translating gives CASSPPMQGQYF.

This chain uses TRBV4-3 with TRBJ2-7, with 8 bases that match TRBD2. J was trimmed by 4 bases and V by 1 base; bases with no gene match: 12. Germline CDR1 LGHNA, CDR2 YSLEER. The CDR3 totals 17 residues. Here the CDR3 reads CASSQVHLRGAPYEQYF. CDR3 nucleotide sequence: TGCGCCAGCAGCCAAGTCCACTTGCGGGGGGCCCCTTACGAGCAGTACTTC.

The chain joins TRBV4-3 to TRBJ1-1; 8 bases align to TRBD1. CDR1 and CDR2 from the germline V gene are LGHNA and YSLEER. CDR3 length: 16 amino acids. J gave up 0 bases and V 1 base, and 4 bases lay outside the gene matches. The CDR3 is CASSQGTGRLNTEAFF. CDR3 bases: TGCGCCAGCAGCCAAGGGACAGGGCGACTGAACACTGAAGCTTTCTTT.

The rearrangement links TRBV28 to TRBJ1-2, with TRBD1 identical over 7 bases. In germline, CDR1 is MDHEN, CDR2 SYDVKM. The CDR3 totals 14 residues. J was trimmed by 8 bases and V by 3 bases; bases with no gene match: 9. DNA for the CDR3: TGTGCCAGCAGTTTTCAGGGGGGACCTTGGGGCTACACCTTC. The encoded protein is CASSFQGGPWGYTF.

The rearrangement uses TRBV5-4 and TRBJ2-3, with 8 bases lining up with TRBD2. This CDR3 has 15 residues. V gave up 0 bases and J gave up 4 bases; unmatched junction bases: 4. Per germline, CDR1 SGHNT and CDR2 YYREEE (reference sequence). The CDR3 loop reads CASSLDGGASDTQYF. In DNA form, the CDR3 reads TGTGCCAGCAGCTTGGACGGGGGGGCCTCAGATACGCAGTATTTT. Drawing the rest from reference TRBV5-4 and TRBJ2-3, the complete variable domain is ETGVTQSPTHLIKTRGQQVTLRCSSQSGHNTVSWYQQALGQGPQFIFQYYREEENGRGNFPPRFSGLQFPNYSSELNVNALELDDSALYLCASSLDGGASDTQYFGPGTRLTVL.

The rearrangement uses TRBV9 and TRBJ1-1; tentatively, D is TRBD1 (6 bases). The CDR3 loop spans 16 amino acids. The V end was cut by 2 bases, the J end by 5 bases, with 19 bases between. Germline V CDR1 and CDR2: SGDLS, YYNGEE. This CDR3 is CASSVGRVGRGTEAFF. CDR3 DNA: TGTGCCAGCAGCGTCGGGAGGGTTGGGAGGGGGACTGAAGCTTTCTTT.

This clone was observed a single time. This sequence joins TRBV6-5 and TRBJ1-1, with D perhaps matching TRBD1 (5 bases). V was shortened by 0 bases and J by 5 bases, with 13 bases between the two germline ends. Looked up from germline, CDR1 is MNHEY and CDR2 is SVGAGI. The CDR3 length is 15 residues. The CDR3 coding sequence is TGTGCCAGCAGTTACTCTGGCGGCCGGGGGACTGAAGCTTTCTTT. It specifies CASSYSGGRGTEAFF.

This rearrangement joins TRBV6-1 to TRBJ2-2; unclear D gene. CDR1 and CDR2 from the germline V gene are MNHNS and SASEGT. The CDR3 loop spans 14 amino acids. Trimming took 0 bases from V and 7 from J, leaving 9 bases between them. CDR3 nucleotide sequence: TGTGCCAGCAGTGAAGCGCCCGAGGTCGGGGAGCTGTTTTTT. This encodes CASSEAPEVGELFF.

The chain joins TRBV6-4 to TRBJ2-3; a weak D match, TRBD1 (6 bases). The CDR3 totals 14 residues. V was trimmed by 6 bases and J by 2 bases, leaving 12 bases between them. From germline, CDR1 is MRHNA and CDR2 SNTAGT. CDR3 sequence reads: CASSHRASTDTQYF. The CDR3 coding sequence is TGTGCCAGCAGCCACAGGGCCTCCACAGATACGCAGTATTTT.

The chain is built from TRBV5-6 and TRBJ2-3; D is unclear. The CDR3 runs 13 residues. Germline loops: CDR1 SGHDT, CDR2 YYEEEE. Trimming stripped 2 bases from V and 2 bases from J, with 6 bases between. The CDR3 region is CASSFGATDTQYF. The CDR3, as DNA: TGTGCCAGCAGCTTTGGTGCCACAGATACGCAGTATTTT.

This chain links TRBV6-1 with TRBJ2-7, with a tentative D call TRBD1 (5 bases). Germline V gives CDR1 MNHNS, CDR2 SASEGT. The CDR3 totals 15 residues. Trimming took 2 bases from V and 3 from J, leaving 14 bases between them. The CDR3 nucleotides read TGTGCCAGCAGTGAAAGGGGCCCCAAAGGCTACGAGCAGTACTTC. Residues: CASSERGPKGYEQYF.

This clone has only one observation. The V gene is TRBV29-1, the J gene TRBJ1-2; 8 nucleotides agree with TRBD1. J lost 0 bases, V lost 7 bases, and 7 bases had no gene match. Germline CDR1 and CDR2: SQVTM and ANQGSEA. The length of the CDR3 is 14 residues. Here the CDR3 reads CSALDRESNYGYTF. The CDR3 DNA reads TGCAGCGCTCTGGACAGGGAATCTAACTATGGCTACACCTTC.

J is TRBJ1-4 and V is TRBV9; 7 bases are a match to TRBD1. This CDR3 comprises 14 residues. CDR1 is SGDLS, CDR2 YYNGEE, per germline. V lost 3 bases to trimming and J lost 6 bases; unmatched junction nucleotides: 5. The CDR3 is CASSGRTGDEKLFF. The CDR3 region has the DNA TGTGCCAGCAGCGGAAGGACAGGCGATGAAAAACTGTTTTTT.

This clone was seen once. The chain couples TRBV4-3 to TRBJ2-7; D gene uncertain. The CDR3 extends over 15 amino acids. Germline CDR1 LGHNA, CDR2 YSLEER. The germline V and J ends were trimmed by 2 bases and 3 bases, with 14 bases remaining between them. The DNA of the CDR3 is TGCGCCAGCAGCCAACTCCGGCAGACGATCTACGAGCAGTACTTC. Protein product: CASSQLRQTIYEQYF.

The V and J genes are TRBV6-4 and TRBJ2-1; 9 bases map to TRBD2. Germline CDR1 MRHNA, CDR2 SNTAGT. The CDR3 is 15 amino acids. After removal of 0 bases from V and 7 bases from J, the junction contained 4 bases not matched to a gene. CDR3 protein: CASSDSSGGGNEQFF. CDR3 sequence (DNA): TGTGCCAGCAGTGACTCTAGCGGGGGTGGAAATGAGCAGTTCTTC.

This clone has just a few counts. The chain uses TRBV15 and TRBJ2-2; the D gene could be TRBD1 or TRBD2 (6 bases each). CDR1 is LNHNV and CDR2 is YYDKDF in the germline V gene (reference sequence). V was shortened by 7 bases and J by 1 base, with 13 bases between the two germline ends. CDR3 size: 15 residues. The DNA for the CDR3 is TGTGCCACCACGGGGGCGCTGGGGAACACCGGGGAGCTGTTTTTT. It specifies CATTGALGNTGELFF.

This clone appeared a single time. The CDR3 is CASRVSAANDERKLFF. As DNA, the CDR3 is TGTGCCAGCCGCGTGAGTGCCGCAAATGACGAAAGAAAACTGTTTTTT. V usage is TRBV7-9 and J usage is TRBJ1-4; D uncertain. The V end lost 8 bases, the J end lost 10 bases, and 26 bases lay between the germline ends. The CDR3 length is 16 residues. Germline V CDR1 and CDR2: SEHNR, FQNEAQ (reference sequence). Using reference TRBV7-9 and TRBJ1-4 for the parts outside the CDR3, the full variable domain is DTGVSQNPRHKITKRGQNVTFRCDPISEHNRLYWYRQTLGQGPEFLTYFQNEAQLEKSRLLSDRFSAERPKGSFSTLEIQRTEQGDSAMYLCASRVSAANDERKLFFGSGTQLSVL.

This clone was recorded once. This chain joins TRBV14 and TRBJ2-3, with D possibly being TRBD2 (5 bases). V was trimmed by 4 bases and J by 2 bases, leaving 7 bases between them. CDR1 and CDR2 from the germline V gene are SGHDN and FVKESK. CDR3 length: 13 amino acids. CDR3 loop: CASSPGYTDTQYF. The CDR3, as DNA: TGTGCCAGCAGCCCGGGGTACACAGATACGCAGTATTTT.

This clone was seen only a few times. The chain is built from TRBV19 and TRBJ1-1; possible D gene TRBD1, 6 bases. Germline CDR1 LNHDA, CDR2 SQIVND (reference sequence). The CDR3 covers 15 residues. Trimming cost V 7 bases and J 3 bases, with 18 bases left between them. Here the CDR3 DNA reads TGTGCCAGTACCCGATCACAGGGTATTGACACTGAAGCTTTCTTT. As protein: CASTRSQGIDTEAFF.

The CDR3 is CASSLTLLQGGAYGYTF. CDR3 sequence (DNA): TGTGCCAGCAGCTTGACGTTACTCCAGGGTGGGGCTTATGGCTACACCTTC. The chain uses TRBV5-4 and TRBJ1-2; tentative D call: TRBD1 (5 bases). CDR1 and CDR2 (germline): SGHNT, YYREEE (reference sequence). This CDR3 has 17 residues. V was trimmed by 1 base and J by 5 bases, leaving 21 bases between them.

The J gene is TRBJ2-7, the V gene TRBV7-9, with 9 bases identical to TRBD2. Germline V gene sequence: CDR1 SEHNR, CDR2 FQNEAQ (reference sequence). The junction had 5 bases not matched to a gene; V was cut back by 5 bases and J by 3 bases. The CDR3 covers 14 residues. CDR3 coding DNA: TGTGCCAGCAGCCTGGGACTAGCCGACTACGAGCAGTACGTC. Amino acid sequence: CASSLGLADYEQYV.

The rearrangement links TRBV5-4 to TRBJ1-2; possibly TRBD1 for D (5 bases). The CDR3 consists of 14 residues. Trimming cost V 3 bases and J 5 bases, with 14 bases left between them. Germline V gives CDR1 SGHNT, CDR2 YYREEE (reference sequence). The CDR3 DNA reads TGTGCCAGCAGCTCAATAGGGACGGATTATGGCTACACCTTC. Protein product: CASSSIGTDYGYTF.